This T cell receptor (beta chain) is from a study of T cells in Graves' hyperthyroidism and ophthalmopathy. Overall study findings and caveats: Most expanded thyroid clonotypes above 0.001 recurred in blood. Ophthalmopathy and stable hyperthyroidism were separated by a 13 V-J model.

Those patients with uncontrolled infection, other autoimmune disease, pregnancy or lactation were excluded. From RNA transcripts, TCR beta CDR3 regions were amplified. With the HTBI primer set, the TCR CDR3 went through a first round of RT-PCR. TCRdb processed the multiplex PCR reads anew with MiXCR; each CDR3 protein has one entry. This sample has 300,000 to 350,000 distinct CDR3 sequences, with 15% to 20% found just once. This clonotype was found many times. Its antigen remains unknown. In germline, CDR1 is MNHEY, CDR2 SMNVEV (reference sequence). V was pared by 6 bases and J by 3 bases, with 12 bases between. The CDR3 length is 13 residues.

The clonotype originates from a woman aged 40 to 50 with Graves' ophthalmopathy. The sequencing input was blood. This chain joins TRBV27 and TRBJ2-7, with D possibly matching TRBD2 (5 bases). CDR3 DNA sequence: TGTGCCAGCAGCTATGGACTGATCTACGAGCAGTACTTC. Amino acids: CASSYGLIYEQYF.